This passage covers 26 T cell receptor beta chains from one sample sequenced in a study of human thymus T cells. Thymus specimens were resections from corrective heart surgery. This table comes from immunoSEQ multiplex PCR, and its TCRdb copy is limited to in-frame clones, with some not included. Seen here are tens of thousands of clones, roughly 96% observed once, and the top ten hold 0.03% to 0.035%. The sample was thymus tissue. All receptors derive from a girl under three years old with a congenital heart defect but otherwise immunologically healthy.

CDR3: CASSLSGATEQPQHF. Here the CDR3 DNA reads TGTGCCAGCAGTTTATCAGGGGCCACAGAGCAGCCCCAGCATTTT. The chain employs TRBV28 and TRBJ1-5, with D perhaps TRBD1 (6 bases). Trimming removed 1 base from V and 7 bases from J, with 14 bases in between. The CDR3 has 15 residues. CDR1 is MDHEN, CDR2 SYDVKM, per germline.

This chain uses TRBV28 with TRBJ2-2; weak D call: TRBD1 (5 bases). V shed 4 bases and J shed 6 bases, with 9 bases lying between them. The CDR3 loop spans 13 amino acids. Germline-derived CDR1 and CDR2 are MDHEN and SYDVKM. The CDR3 bases are TGTGCCAGCAGTTCGACGACAGCCGGGGAGCTGTTTTTT. Its protein product is CASSSTTAGELFF.

The chain combines TRBV15 with TRBJ2-5, with D possibly matching TRBD1 (5 bases). This CDR3 is built from 14 residues. The germline V and J ends were trimmed by 5 bases and 2 bases, with 12 bases remaining between them. CDR1 and CDR2 from the germline V gene are LNHNV and YYDKDF (reference sequence). CDR3 in amino acids: CATSPTVSQETQYF. CDR3 in DNA: TGTGCCACCAGCCCGACAGTATCTCAAGAGACCCAGTACTTC.

The chain has TRBV9 and TRBJ2-3; 9 bases map to TRBD2. The V and J ends lost 1 base and 4 bases, in that order; junction bases with no gene match: 7. This CDR3 comprises 16 residues. The germline gives CDR1 SGDLS, CDR2 YYNGEE. The CDR3: CASSVKREDRADTQYF. The CDR3, as DNA: TGTGCCAGCAGCGTAAAGCGGGAGGACCGGGCAGATACGCAGTATTTT.

V and J are TRBV27 and TRBJ2-1; D perhaps matches TRBD1 (5 bases). Deletions cut 2 bases from V and 11 bases from J, with 10 bases between. This CDR3 region has 12 residues. Germline lookup yields CDR1 MNHEY and CDR2 SMNVEV (reference sequence). CDR3 region: CASSLGQDKQFF. As DNA, the CDR3 is TGTGCCAGCAGTTTAGGGCAGGACAAGCAGTTCTTC.

For the CDR3, the DNA is TGCGCCAGCAGCCAAGATTACCTAGCGGGAGGTCCCCTCTCGAATCGGTACTTC. Its translation: CASSQDYLAGGPLSNRYF. The chain employs TRBV4-1 and TRBJ2-7; 11 positions agree with TRBD2. This CDR3 comprises 18 residues. The trim removed 0 bases at V and 12 bases at J, leaving 19 bases unmatched. The germline CDR1 and CDR2 sequences are MGHRA and YSYEKL.

This chain joins TRBV7-9 and TRBJ2-5; maybe TRBD2 (6 bases). V was trimmed by 1 base and J by 2 bases, leaving 11 bases between them. The CDR3 runs 15 residues. In germline, CDR1 is SEHNR, CDR2 FQNEAQ (reference sequence). CDR3 sequence reads: CASSLVEGRQETQYF. DNA of the CDR3: TGTGCCAGCAGCTTAGTGGAGGGTAGGCAAGAGACCCAGTACTTC. The full variable domain, completed using reference TRBV7-9 and TRBJ2-5, is DTGVSQNPRHKITKRGQNVTFRCDPISEHNRLYWYRQTLGQGPEFLTYFQNEAQLEKSRLLSDRFSAERPKGSFSTLEIQRTEQGDSAMYLCASSLVEGRQETQYFGPGTRLLVL.

The DNA of the CDR3 is TGTGCCAGCAGCGAACAGGGGAGAGGAGAGACCCAGTACTTC. Translating gives CASSEQGRGETQYF. The V and J genes are TRBV9 and TRBJ2-5; 7 positions agree with TRBD1. The CDR3 has 14 residues. V gave up 3 bases and J gave up 4 bases; unmatched junction bases: 6. Germline-derived CDR1 and CDR2 are SGDLS and YYNGEE.

V gene TRBV12-5 combines with J gene TRBJ2-7, with 11 bases lining up with TRBD2. The germline V gene encodes CDR1 LGHNT and CDR2 FRNRAP. V shed 3 bases and J 2 bases; nucleotides not matched to a gene: 3. This CDR3 is built from 15 residues. The CDR3 sequence is CASGFGTSGTYEQYF. The CDR3 DNA follows: TGTGCTAGTGGTTTTGGGACTAGCGGTACCTACGAGCAGTACTTC.

The chain is built from TRBV14 and TRBJ1-3; 9 bases are shared with TRBD1. V shed 6 bases, J shed 5 bases, and the junction held 14 bases outside the gene matches. This CDR3 is 17 amino acids long. The germline V gene encodes CDR1 SGHDN and CDR2 FVKESK. In DNA form, the CDR3 reads TGTGCCAGCAGTCAAAGACGGGACAGGGATATTAGAAACACCATATATTTT. Its protein is CASSQRRDRDIRNTIYF.

The V and J genes are TRBV6-1 and TRBJ1-1; D is undetermined. Trimming took off 2 bases at V and 0 bases at J, with 16 bases between the two ends. The germline V gene encodes CDR1 MNHNS and CDR2 SASEGT. CDR3 size: 17 residues. The CDR3 reads CASSEIFPPALNTEAFF. The CDR3 DNA sequence: TGTGCCAGCAGTGAAATCTTTCCTCCAGCCCTGAACACTGAAGCTTTCTTT.

V and J are TRBV5-4 and TRBJ2-1, with 7 bases aligning to TRBD2. CDR1 SGHNT and CDR2 YYREEE come from the germline V gene (reference sequence). Trimming at V came to 1 base and at J to 6 bases, leaving 7 bases not matched to a gene. The CDR3 length is 15 residues. The CDR3 region is CASSLKRDKGNEQFF. In nucleotides, the CDR3 is TGTGCCAGCAGCTTGAAGCGGGATAAGGGCAATGAGCAGTTCTTC.

The gene calls are TRBV28 and TRBJ2-7, with D perhaps TRBD1 or TRBD2 (5 bases each). V shed 3 bases and J shed 6 bases, with 15 bases lying between them. Per the germline V gene, CDR1 is MDHEN and CDR2 is SYDVKM. The CDR3 length is 14 residues. CDR3 sequence reads: CASSFGTSEGEQYF. The CDR3 bases are TGTGCCAGCAGTTTCGGGACCTCCGAGGGCGAGCAGTACTTC.

The chain combines TRBV19 with TRBJ1-2; no clear D. CDR1 is LNHDA, CDR2 SQIVND, per germline (reference sequence). Trimming took off 2 bases at V and 4 bases at J, with 11 bases between the two ends. This CDR3 is 14 amino acids long. CDR3 in amino acids: CASSIPGGGYGYTF. The DNA of the CDR3 is TGTGCCAGTAGTATACCCGGTGGTGGCTATGGCTACACCTTC.

The J gene is TRBJ2-7, the V gene TRBV19; 8 nucleotides agree with TRBD1. The CDR3 runs to 15 residues. Germline CDR1 is LNHDA and CDR2 is SQIVND (reference sequence). Germline trimming cut 6 bases from V and 2 bases from J; bases unmatched to any gene: 9. The CDR3 DNA sequence: TGTGCCAGTAGAACCGGACAGGGAAAGGCCTACGAGCAGTACTTC. It specifies CASRTGQGKAYEQYF.

The V and J genes are TRBV12-1 and TRBJ2-6; the DNA was not compared with TRBD1, the D call given in the table. TRBV12-1 counts as a pseudogene. This CDR3 has 15 residues. CDR3 in amino acids: CASRGLDPGANVLTF. CDR3 DNA sequence: TGTGCCAGCAGGGGGCTAGACCCTGGGGCCAACGTCCTGACTTTC.

This chain links TRBV10-2 with TRBJ2-2, with 11 nucleotides matching TRBD2. CDR3 length: 18 amino acids. With V trimmed by 7 bases and J by 0 bases, 10 bases remained unmatched. The V gene's germline CDR1 is WSHSY and CDR2 SAAADI. The CDR3 spells CASTKYGTSGSNTGELFF. CDR3 in DNA: TGCGCCAGCACCAAATACGGGACTAGCGGTTCGAACACCGGGGAGCTGTTTTTT.

The chain uses TRBV29-1 and TRBJ2-2; D is uncertain. CDR3 length: 11 amino acids. Between the trimmed V and J ends, which lost 6 bases and 4 bases, there was a span of 6 bases. Germline loops: CDR1 SQVTM, CDR2 ANQGSEA. The CDR3 loop reads CSVVITGELFF. The CDR3 DNA sequence: TGCAGCGTAGTCATCACCGGGGAGCTGTTTTTT.

In this sample, this clone turned up once. DNA of the CDR3: TGCGCCAGCAGCCAAGAGGCGGTGGACTACGACAATGAGCAGTTCTTC. This encodes CASSQEAVDYDNEQFF. The V and J genes are TRBV4-3 and TRBJ2-1; the D gene is possibly TRBD2 (6 bases). Germline CDR1 is LGHNA and CDR2 is YSLEER. Between the trimmed V and J ends, which lost 0 bases and 5 bases, there was a span of 14 bases. This CDR3 spans 16 amino acids.

The chain has TRBV18 and TRBJ1-1; unclear D gene. V lost 4 bases and J 7 bases, leaving 7 bases between the germline ends. CDR1 KGHSH and CDR2 LQKENI come from the germline V gene. This CDR3 spans 11 amino acids. CDR3: CASSRRGEAFF. The CDR3 nucleotides are TGTGCCAGCTCACGCCGCGGTGAAGCTTTCTTT.

This chain links TRBV15 with TRBJ2-7; TRBD1 matches 7 bases. V lost 0 bases and J lost 9; bases outside the gene matches: 8. Germline V CDR1 and CDR2: LNHNV, YYDKDF (reference sequence). This CDR3 is 14 amino acids long. The CDR3 coding sequence is TGTGCCACCAGCAGAGATCCACCAGGGGGAGTGCAGTACTTC. Amino acid sequence: CATSRDPPGGVQYF.

This clone turned up a few times. The chain carries TRBV5-1 and TRBJ2-7; 10 bases agree with TRBD1. The ends lost 7 bases at V and 4 bases at J; junction bases unmatched: 5. Germline V gives CDR1 SGHRS, CDR2 YFSETQ. This CDR3 has 13 residues. The CDR3 DNA sequence: TGCGCCAGCGGGGACAGGGGCACGTACGAGCAGTACTTC. Its translation is CASGDRGTYEQYF.

CDR3 sequence reads: CASSINVSRGRHDDEQFF. The CDR3 bases are TGTGCCAGTAGTATCAACGTTTCTCGTGGCCGGCATGACGATGAGCAGTTCTTC. V gene TRBV19 combines with J gene TRBJ2-1, with D unresolved. CDR3 length equals 18 residues. The germline V gene has CDR1 LNHDA and CDR2 SQIVND (reference sequence). Trimming shortened V by 3 bases and J by 8 bases, and 26 bases separated the two germline ends. The full variable domain, rest sourced from reference TRBV19 and TRBJ2-1, is DGGITQSPKYLFRKEGQNVTLSCEQNLNHDAMYWYRQDPGQGLRLIYYSQIVNDFQKGDIAEGYSVSREKKESFPLTVTSAQKNPTAFYLCASSINVSRGRHDDEQFFGPGTRLTVL.

This chain joins TRBV18 and TRBJ2-7; TRBD2 agrees at 12 bases. The CDR3 runs 16 residues. The V gene end was trimmed by 3 bases and the J gene end by 5 bases; junction bases not matched to a gene: 8. Germline V lookup: CDR1 KGHSH, CDR2 LQKENI. The CDR3 bases are TGTGCCAGCTCACCGTGGACTAGCGGGAAAGGCAACGAGCAGTACTTC. Protein: CASSPWTSGKGNEQYF.

The rearrangement links TRBV14 to TRBJ2-1; 8 positions match TRBD2. Trimming at V came to 3 bases and at J to 4 bases, leaving 11 bases not matched to a gene. The CDR3 loop spans 17 amino acids. Germline V lookup: CDR1 SGHDN, CDR2 FVKESK. CDR3 protein: CASSQDQAGAIYNEQFF. The CDR3 coding sequence is TGTGCCAGCAGCCAGGATCAAGCGGGAGCAATTTACAATGAGCAGTTCTTC. Together with reference TRBV14 and TRBJ2-1, the CDR3 gives the full variable domain: EAGVTQFPSHSVIEKGQTVTLRCDPISGHDNLYWYRRVMGKEIKFLLHFVKESKQDESGMPNNRFLAERTGGTYSTLKVQPAELEDSGVYFCASSQDQAGAIYNEQFFGPGTRLTVL.

The gene calls are TRBV15 and TRBJ2-1; the match to TRBD2 covers 10 bases. The CDR3 is 16 residues long. V shed 3 bases, J shed 3 bases, and the junction held 5 bases outside the gene matches. Germline V gene data show CDR1 as LNHNV and CDR2 as YYDKDF (reference sequence). CDR3 loop: CATSRGLAYFYNEQFF. The CDR3 DNA is TGTGCCACCAGCAGGGGACTAGCGTACTTCTACAATGAGCAGTTCTTC. Together with reference TRBV15 and TRBJ2-1, the CDR3 gives the full variable domain: DAMVIQNPRYQVTQFGKPVTLSCSQTLNHNVMYWYQQKSSQAPKLLFHYYDKDFNNEADTPDNFQSRRPNTSFCFLDIRSPGLGDTAMYLCATSRGLAYFYNEQFFGPGTRLTVL.